Listed below are T cell receptor beta chains from one sample, sequenced in a study of blood T cells in healthy people across ages. TCRdb reprocessed the 5' RACE reads via MiXCR and lists one record per CDR3 protein. The repertoire holds around 1.1 million distinct CDR3 sequences, with more than 30% as singletons. The sequenced sample was blood. All receptors come from a man younger than 30 in good health. Each CDR3 is given with its conserved first and last residue. The D gene is left open where the match is weak. Rows give clone size only sometimes, using once, few, many, or a class for an expanded clone.

CDR3 DNA: TGTGCCAGCAGCACCGCCTTCGGGGTCTATGGCTACACCTTC
CDR3 protein: CASSTAFGVYGYTF
J gene: TRBJ1-2
V gene: TRBV28
clone size: -
D gene: -

CDR3 DNA: TGTGCCAGCACCGGGGGGACTAATGAAAAACTGTTTTTT
CDR3 protein: CASTGGTNEKLFF
J gene: TRBJ1-4
V gene: TRBV7-9
clone size: -
D gene: -

CDR3 DNA: TGTGCCAGCCGTCAACGGACAGGGGCGGGTGAAAAAGGCTACACCTTC
CDR3 protein: CASRQRTGAGEKGYTF
J gene: TRBJ1-2
V gene: TRBV12-3/TRBV12-4
clone size: once
D gene: TRBD1

CDR3 DNA: TGTGCCAGCAGCCTACACCTGAACACAGATACGCAGTATTTT
CDR3 protein: CASSLHLNTDTQYF
J gene: TRBJ2-3
V gene: TRBV7-2
clone size: many
D gene: -

CDR3 DNA: TGTGCCAGCAGCTCGGTTCCACAGGGGGCGTCCACTGAAGCTTTCTTT
CDR3 protein: CASSSVPQGASTEAFF
J gene: TRBJ1-1
V gene: TRBV7-9
clone size: -
D gene: TRBD1

CDR3 DNA: TGTGCCAGCAGTTCAGATACCGATGGCTATGGCTACACCTTC
CDR3 protein: CASSSDTDGYGYTF
J gene: TRBJ1-2
V gene: TRBV6-1
clone size: -
D gene: -

CDR3 DNA: TGCAGTGCTAGAGCAAGGGCCCCAAGCGTCTACTACGAGCAGTACTTC
CDR3 protein: CSARARAPSVYYEQYF
J gene: TRBJ2-7
V gene: TRBV20-1
clone size: -
D gene: -

CDR3 DNA: TGTGCCAGCAGCGAAGAACGGCTTAATGAGCAGTTCTTC
CDR3 protein: CASSEERLNEQFF
J gene: TRBJ2-1
V gene: TRBV2
clone size: -
D gene: -

CDR3 DNA: TGCAGTGCTAGTGATAACAGGGGACAAGAGACCCAGTACTTC
CDR3 protein: CSASDNRGQETQYF
J gene: TRBJ2-5
V gene: TRBV20-1
clone size: -
D gene: TRBD1

CDR3 DNA: TGTGCCTGGAGTGTATCAGCGGAGGTCAATGAGCAGTTCTTC
CDR3 protein: CAWSVSAEVNEQFF
J gene: TRBJ2-1
V gene: TRBV30
clone size: once
D gene: -

CDR3 DNA: TGTGCCAGCAGTTTCCGGGACAGGGACCAGTTTAAGAATGAGCAGTTCTTC
CDR3 protein: CASSFRDRDQFKNEQFF
J gene: TRBJ2-1
V gene: TRBV6-2/TRBV6-3
clone size: few
D gene: TRBD1

CDR3 DNA: TGCAGTGCTAGACTAGGGGGCCGGGGGAATGAGCAGTACTTC
CDR3 protein: CSARLGGRGNEQYF
J gene: TRBJ2-7
V gene: TRBV20-1
clone size: few
D gene: -

CDR3 DNA: TGTGCCAGCAGTGAAGCACGTCGGGGGACATTGGGCTACACCTTC
CDR3 protein: CASSEARRGTLGYTF
J gene: TRBJ1-2
V gene: TRBV2
clone size: -
D gene: -

CDR3 DNA: TGTGCCAGCTCATTAGAGACCACAGATACGCAGTATTTT
CDR3 protein: CASSLETTDTQYF
J gene: TRBJ2-3
V gene: TRBV18
clone size: few
D gene: -

CDR3 DNA: TGCGCCAGCAGCAGCCGGGACAGGGGGCTGGTCTATGGCTACACCTTC
CDR3 protein: CASSSRDRGLVYGYTF
J gene: TRBJ1-2
V gene: TRBV9
clone size: -
D gene: TRBD1

CDR3 DNA: TGTGCCAGCAGTCAAGGAGGCGATGTTTATGGCTACACCTTC
CDR3 protein: CASSQGGDVYGYTF
J gene: TRBJ1-2
V gene: TRBV6-1
clone size: few
D gene: -

CDR3 DNA: TGCGCCAGCAGCCCCGTCGGGGGCAGAACTAATGAAAAACTGTTTTTT
CDR3 protein: CASSPVGGRTNEKLFF
J gene: TRBJ1-4
V gene: TRBV5-1
clone size: few
D gene: -

CDR3 DNA: TGTGCCAGCAGCTTAAGAGTGACCAATTCACCCCTCCACTTT
CDR3 protein: CASSLRVTNSPLHF
J gene: TRBJ1-6
V gene: TRBV11-2
clone size: -
D gene: -

CDR3 DNA: TGTGCCAGCAGGCCCGGGGGACTAAGAGGCGAGCAGTACTTC
CDR3 protein: CASRPGGLRGEQYF
J gene: TRBJ2-7
V gene: TRBV12-3/TRBV12-4
clone size: -
D gene: TRBD2

CDR3 DNA: TGTGCCAGCAGCACTCTTCAGGGGGCTACCTACGAGCAGTTCTTC
CDR3 protein: CASSTLQGATYEQFF
J gene: TRBJ2-1
V gene: TRBV7-8
clone size: -
D gene: TRBD1

CDR3 DNA: TGTGCCGGACAGAGGGGGCTCTACAATGAGCAGTTCTTC
CDR3 protein: CAGQRGLYNEQFF
J gene: TRBJ2-1
V gene: TRBV2
clone size: few
D gene: TRBD1

CDR3 DNA: TGTGCCAGCAGCCAGCCCACCGGGGAGCTGTTTTTT
CDR3 protein: CASSQPTGELFF
J gene: TRBJ2-2
V gene: TRBV3-1
clone size: -
D gene: -

CDR3 DNA: TGTGCCAGCAGTGAAGCCTTGACAGATACCTATGGCTACACCTTC
CDR3 protein: CASSEALTDTYGYTF
J gene: TRBJ1-2
V gene: TRBV6-1
clone size: few
D gene: -

CDR3 DNA: TGTGCCAGCGGGGGGAGCGCAGATACGCAATATTTT
CDR3 protein: CASGGSADTQYF
J gene: TRBJ2-3
V gene: TRBV12-3/TRBV12-4
clone size: -
D gene: -

CDR3 DNA: TGTGCCAGCAGCTCGCGGGTCTACTCTGGAAACACCATATATTTT
CDR3 protein: CASSSRVYSGNTIYF
J gene: TRBJ1-3
V gene: TRBV7-2
clone size: -
D gene: -

CDR3 DNA: TGTGCCAGCAGCCGAGCTAGCGGGGGTAATGAGCAGTTCTTC
CDR3 protein: CASSRASGGNEQFF
J gene: TRBJ2-1
V gene: TRBV3-1
clone size: few
D gene: TRBD2

CDR3 DNA: TGCGCCAGCAGCGCGTCAGGCCCAACTAATGAAAAACTGTTTTTT
CDR3 protein: CASSASGPTNEKLFF
J gene: TRBJ1-4
V gene: TRBV5-1
clone size: -
D gene: -

CDR3 DNA: TGTGCCAGCAGCCAACAGGGGTACGGCGCTGGAAACACCATATATTTT
CDR3 protein: CASSQQGYGAGNTIYF
J gene: TRBJ1-3
V gene: TRBV7-6
clone size: -
D gene: TRBD1

CDR3 DNA: TGCAGTGCTAGAAGGACCCTACAGGGAGAATCACCCCTCCACTTT
CDR3 protein: CSARRTLQGESPLHF
J gene: TRBJ1-6
V gene: TRBV20-1
clone size: -
D gene: -

CDR3 DNA: TGCAGTGCTAGCCCACGAAGCTCTGGAAACACCATATATTTT
CDR3 protein: CSASPRSSGNTIYF
J gene: TRBJ1-3
V gene: TRBV20-1
clone size: few
D gene: -

CDR3 DNA: TGTGCCAGCAGCCCCGGACCGGGCGATGAGCAGTTCTTC
CDR3 protein: CASSPGPGDEQFF
J gene: TRBJ2-1
V gene: TRBV6-5
clone size: few
D gene: -

CDR3 DNA: TGTGCCAGCAGTATTCCGGACAGGGCTGAAGCTTTCTTT
CDR3 protein: CASSIPDRAEAFF
J gene: TRBJ1-1
V gene: TRBV6-5
clone size: -
D gene: TRBD1

CDR3 DNA: TGCAGTGCCCCGACAACGACTAACTATGGAGAGACCCAGTTCTTC
CDR3 protein: CSAPTTTNYGETQFF
J gene: TRBJ2-1
V gene: TRBV20-1
clone size: -
D gene: -

CDR3 DNA: TGCGCCAGCAGCCAAGACTCGACAGGGGGCGGACGTGGCTACACCTTC
CDR3 protein: CASSQDSTGGGRGYTF
J gene: TRBJ1-2
V gene: TRBV4-1
clone size: -
D gene: TRBD1

CDR3 DNA: TGTGCCAGCAGCTCCTTAATTACGCGATTCTATGGCTACACCTTC
CDR3 protein: CASSSLITRFYGYTF
J gene: TRBJ1-2
V gene: TRBV7-2
clone size: -
D gene: -

CDR3 DNA: TGTGCCAGCAGCGTGGGACAGGGGTTAGATACGCAGTATTTT
CDR3 protein: CASSVGQGLDTQYF
J gene: TRBJ2-3
V gene: TRBV9
clone size: -
D gene: TRBD1

CDR3 DNA: TGCGCCAGCAGCCAAGGGGAGACTCCCAATGGCTACACCTTC
CDR3 protein: CASSQGETPNGYTF
J gene: TRBJ1-2
V gene: TRBV4-1
clone size: few
D gene: -